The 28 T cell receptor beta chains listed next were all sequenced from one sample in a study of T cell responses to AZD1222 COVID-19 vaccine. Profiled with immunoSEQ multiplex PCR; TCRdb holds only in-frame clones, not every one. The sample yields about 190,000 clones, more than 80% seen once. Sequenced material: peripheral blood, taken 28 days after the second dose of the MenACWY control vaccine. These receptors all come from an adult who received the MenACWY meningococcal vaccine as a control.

This CDR3 reads CASSWREEGGYTF. CDR3 nucleotides: TGTGCCAGCAGTTGGAGGGAAGAGGGTGGCTACACCTTC. The chain employs TRBV6-5 and TRBJ1-2; D gene ambiguous. V gave up 4 bases and J gave up 7 bases, with 13 bases separating them. Germline V gene data show CDR1 as MNHEY and CDR2 as SVGAGI. This CDR3 contains 13 residues.

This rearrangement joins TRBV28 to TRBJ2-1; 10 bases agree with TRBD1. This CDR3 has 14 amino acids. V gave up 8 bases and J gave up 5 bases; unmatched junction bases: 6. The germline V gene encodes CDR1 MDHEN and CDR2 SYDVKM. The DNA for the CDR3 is TGTGCCAGCGAAGACAGGGGGCTCAACAATGAGCAGTTCTTC. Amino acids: CASEDRGLNNEQFF.

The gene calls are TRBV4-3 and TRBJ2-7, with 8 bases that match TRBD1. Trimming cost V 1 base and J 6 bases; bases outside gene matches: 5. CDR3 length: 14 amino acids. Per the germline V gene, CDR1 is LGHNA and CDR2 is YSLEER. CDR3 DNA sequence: TGCGCCAGCAGCCAAGCCAGGGGGCTTGCCGAGCAGTACTTC. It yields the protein CASSQARGLAEQYF.

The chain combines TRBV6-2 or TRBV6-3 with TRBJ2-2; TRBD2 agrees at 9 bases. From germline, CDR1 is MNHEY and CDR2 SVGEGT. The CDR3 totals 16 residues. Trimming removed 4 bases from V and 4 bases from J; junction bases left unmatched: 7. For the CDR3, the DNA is TGTGCCAGCAGTTTATTAGCGGGAGACGTCACCGGGGAGCTGTTTTTT. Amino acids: CASSLLAGDVTGELFF.

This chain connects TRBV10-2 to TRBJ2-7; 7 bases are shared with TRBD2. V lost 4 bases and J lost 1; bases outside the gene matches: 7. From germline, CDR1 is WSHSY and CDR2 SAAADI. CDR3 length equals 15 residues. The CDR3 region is CASSGSSGLSYEQYF. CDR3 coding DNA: TGCGCCAGCAGTGGGTCTAGCGGACTTTCCTACGAGCAGTACTTC.

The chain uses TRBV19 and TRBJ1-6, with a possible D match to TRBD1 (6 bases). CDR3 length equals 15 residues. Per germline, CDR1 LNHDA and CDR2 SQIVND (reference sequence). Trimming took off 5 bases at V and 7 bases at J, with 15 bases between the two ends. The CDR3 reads CASSPRQVANSPLHF. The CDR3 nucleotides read TGTGCCAGTAGTCCCCGACAGGTCGCCAATTCACCCCTCCACTTT.

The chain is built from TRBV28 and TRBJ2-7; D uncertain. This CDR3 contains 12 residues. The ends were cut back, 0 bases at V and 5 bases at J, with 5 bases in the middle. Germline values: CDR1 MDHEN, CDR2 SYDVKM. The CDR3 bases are TGTGCCAGCAGTTTATGGTTCGACGAGCAGTACTTC. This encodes CASSLWFDEQYF.

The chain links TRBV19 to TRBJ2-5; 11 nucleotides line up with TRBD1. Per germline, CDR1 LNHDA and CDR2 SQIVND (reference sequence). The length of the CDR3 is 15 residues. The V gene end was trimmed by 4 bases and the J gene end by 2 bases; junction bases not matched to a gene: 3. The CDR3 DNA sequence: TGTGCCAGTAGTACGGACAGGGGGCTACAAGAGACCCAGTACTTC. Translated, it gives CASSTDRGLQETQYF. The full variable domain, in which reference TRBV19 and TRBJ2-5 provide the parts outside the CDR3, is DGGITQSPKYLFRKEGQNVTLSCEQNLNHDAMYWYRQDPGQGLRLIYYSQIVNDFQKGDIAEGYSVSREKKESFPLTVTSAQKNPTAFYLCASSTDRGLQETQYFGPGTRLLVL.

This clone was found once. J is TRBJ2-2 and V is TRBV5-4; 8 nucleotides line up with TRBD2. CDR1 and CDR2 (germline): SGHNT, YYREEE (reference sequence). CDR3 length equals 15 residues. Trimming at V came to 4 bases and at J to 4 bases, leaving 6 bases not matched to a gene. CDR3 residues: CASSPGGAVTGELFF. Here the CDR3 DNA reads TGTGCCAGCAGCCCGGGAGGGGCTGTCACCGGGGAGCTGTTTTTT.

The CDR3 DNA follows: TGCAGCGACCTGACAGGGGGCGAGGGGTATGGCTACACCTTC. This codes for CSDLTGGEGYGYTF. J is TRBJ1-2 and V is TRBV29-1; 10 positions agree with TRBD1. CDR3 size: 14 residues. Germline V CDR1 and CDR2: SQVTM, ANQGSEA. V dropped 7 bases and J dropped 5; count of bases not matched to a gene: 10.

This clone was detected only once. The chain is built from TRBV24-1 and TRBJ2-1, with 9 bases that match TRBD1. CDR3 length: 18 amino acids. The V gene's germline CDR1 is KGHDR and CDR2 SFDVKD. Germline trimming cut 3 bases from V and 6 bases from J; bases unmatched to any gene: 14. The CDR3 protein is CATSDRRSPGTGSNEQFF. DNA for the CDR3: TGTGCCACCAGTGATCGCCGAAGTCCTGGGACAGGGTCCAATGAGCAGTTCTTC.

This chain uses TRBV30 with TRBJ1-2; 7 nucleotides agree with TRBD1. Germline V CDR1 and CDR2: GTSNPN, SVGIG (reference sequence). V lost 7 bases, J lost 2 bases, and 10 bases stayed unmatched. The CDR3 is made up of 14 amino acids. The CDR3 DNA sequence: TGTGCCTTACGAAAGACAGGGTCCAACTATGGCTACACCTTC. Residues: CALRKTGSNYGYTF. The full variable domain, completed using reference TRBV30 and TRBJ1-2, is SQTIHQWPATLVQPVGSPLSLECTVEGTSNPNLYWYRQAAGRGLQLLFYSVGIGQISSEVPQNLSASRPQDRQFILSSKKLLLSDSGFYLCALRKTGSNYGYTFGSGTRLTVV.

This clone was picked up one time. Here the CDR3 reads CATRDSLYGYTF. The CDR3 nucleotides read TGTGCCACCCGGGACAGCCTCTATGGCTACACCTTC. The chain links TRBV6-5 to TRBJ1-2, with TRBD1 matching 7 bases. This CDR3 is 12 amino acids long. Germline V gene data show CDR1 as MNHEY and CDR2 as SVGAGI. V shed 10 bases and J 4 bases; nucleotides not matched to a gene: 6.

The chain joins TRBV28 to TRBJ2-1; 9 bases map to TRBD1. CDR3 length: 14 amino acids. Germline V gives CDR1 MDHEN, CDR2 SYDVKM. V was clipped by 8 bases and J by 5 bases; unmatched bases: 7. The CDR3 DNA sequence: TGTGCCAGCCGATCCGGGACAGGGAACAATGAGCAGTTCTTC. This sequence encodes CASRSGTGNNEQFF.

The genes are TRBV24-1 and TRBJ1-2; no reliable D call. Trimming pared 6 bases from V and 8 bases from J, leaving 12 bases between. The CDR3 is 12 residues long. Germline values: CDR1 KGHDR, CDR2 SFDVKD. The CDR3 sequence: CATSQDGVGYTF. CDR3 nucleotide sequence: TGTGCCACCAGTCAGGACGGCGTCGGCTACACCTTC.

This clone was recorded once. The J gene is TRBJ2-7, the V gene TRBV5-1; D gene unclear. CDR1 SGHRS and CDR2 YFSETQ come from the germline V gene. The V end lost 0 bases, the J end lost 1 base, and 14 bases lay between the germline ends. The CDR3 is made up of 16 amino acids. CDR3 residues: CASSLVTGQLSYEQYF. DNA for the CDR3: TGCGCCAGCAGCTTGGTCACTGGGCAATTGTCCTACGAGCAGTACTTC.

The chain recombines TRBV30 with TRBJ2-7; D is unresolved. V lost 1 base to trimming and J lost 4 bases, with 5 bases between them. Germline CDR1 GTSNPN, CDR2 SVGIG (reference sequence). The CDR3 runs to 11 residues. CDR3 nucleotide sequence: TGTGCCTGGAGTGCCCTTTACGAGCAGTACTTC. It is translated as CAWSALYEQYF.

This chain's CDR3 is CASSSPSLSGNTIYF. In DNA form, the CDR3 reads TGTGCCAGCAGCTCCCCCAGCCTCTCTGGAAACACCATATATTTT. The rearrangement joins TRBV11-2 to TRBJ1-3; D uncertain. The germline gives CDR1 SGHAT, CDR2 FQNNGV. V was pared by 4 bases and J by 0 bases, with 10 bases between. The CDR3 has 15 residues.

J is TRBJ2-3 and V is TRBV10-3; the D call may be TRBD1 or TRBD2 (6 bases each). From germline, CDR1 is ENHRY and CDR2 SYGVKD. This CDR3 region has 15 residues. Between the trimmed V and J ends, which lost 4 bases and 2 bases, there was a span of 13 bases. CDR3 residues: CAISGSGGYTDTQYF. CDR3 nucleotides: TGTGCCATCAGTGGCTCCGGGGGCTACACAGATACGCAGTATTTT.

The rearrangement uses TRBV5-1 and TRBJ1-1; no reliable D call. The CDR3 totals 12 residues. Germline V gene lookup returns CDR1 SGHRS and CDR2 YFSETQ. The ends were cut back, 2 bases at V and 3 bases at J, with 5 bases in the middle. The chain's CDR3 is CASSFGDTEAFF. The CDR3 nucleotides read TGCGCCAGCAGCTTTGGAGACACTGAAGCTTTCTTT.

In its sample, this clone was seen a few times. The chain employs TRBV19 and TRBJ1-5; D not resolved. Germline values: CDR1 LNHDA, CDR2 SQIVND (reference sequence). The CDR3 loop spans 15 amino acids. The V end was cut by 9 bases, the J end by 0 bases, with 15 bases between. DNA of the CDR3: TGTGCCAGCAACCCTACAGAGACTAGCAATCAGCCCCAGCATTTT. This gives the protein CASNPTETSNQPQHF.

CDR3 DNA: TGTGCCAGCAGCTGGACCGGGACCACCCGTGGCACAGATACGCAGTATTTT. This codes for CASSWTGTTRGTDTQYF. The rearrangement links TRBV5-6 to TRBJ2-3; D assignment may be TRBD1 or TRBD2 (5 bases each). Between the trimmed V and J ends, which lost 3 bases and 1 base, there was a span of 18 bases. Germline assignment: CDR1 SGHDT and CDR2 YYEEEE. The CDR3 totals 17 residues. The full variable domain, with the rest looked up from reference TRBV5-6 and TRBJ2-3, is DAGVTQSPTHLIKTRGQQVTLRCSPKSGHDTVSWYQQALGQGPQFIFQYYEEEERQRGNFPDRFSGHQFPNYSSELNVNALLLGDSALYLCASSWTGTTRGTDTQYFGPGTRLTVL.

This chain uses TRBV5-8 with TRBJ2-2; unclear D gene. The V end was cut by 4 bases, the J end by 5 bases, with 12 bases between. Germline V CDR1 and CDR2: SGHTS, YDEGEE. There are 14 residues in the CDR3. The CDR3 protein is CASSTYPGTGELFF. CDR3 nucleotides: TGTGCCAGCAGCACCTACCCAGGAACCGGGGAGCTGTTTTTT.

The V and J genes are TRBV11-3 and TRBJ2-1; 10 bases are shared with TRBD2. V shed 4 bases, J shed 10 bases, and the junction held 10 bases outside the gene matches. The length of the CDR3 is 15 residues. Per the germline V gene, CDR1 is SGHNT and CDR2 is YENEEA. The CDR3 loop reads CASSSSAGTSAEQFF. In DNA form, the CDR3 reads TGTGCCAGCAGCTCATCCGCCGGGACTAGCGCCGAGCAGTTCTTC.

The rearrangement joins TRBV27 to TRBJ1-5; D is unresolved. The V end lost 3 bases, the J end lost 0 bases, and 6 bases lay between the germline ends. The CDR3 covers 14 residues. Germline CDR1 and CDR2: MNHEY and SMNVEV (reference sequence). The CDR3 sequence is CASSFGDSNQPQHF. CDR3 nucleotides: TGTGCCAGCAGTTTTGGGGATAGCAATCAGCCCCAGCATTTT.

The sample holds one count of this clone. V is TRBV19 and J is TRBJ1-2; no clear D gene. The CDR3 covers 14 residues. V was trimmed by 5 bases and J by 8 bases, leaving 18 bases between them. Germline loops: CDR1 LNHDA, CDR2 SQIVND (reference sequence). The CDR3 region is CASSAGLGSVGYTF. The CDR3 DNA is TGTGCCAGTAGTGCCGGCCTGGGCTCGGTAGGCTACACCTTC.

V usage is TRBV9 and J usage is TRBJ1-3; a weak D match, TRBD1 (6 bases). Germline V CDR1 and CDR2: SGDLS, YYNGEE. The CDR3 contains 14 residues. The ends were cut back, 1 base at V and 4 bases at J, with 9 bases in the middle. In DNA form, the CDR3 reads TGTGCCAGCAGCGTAACCGGACAGGGAAACACCATATATTTT. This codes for CASSVTGQGNTIYF.

CDR3 loop: CASMKDRSYNEQFF. The CDR3 DNA is TGTGCCAGTATGAAGGACAGGAGCTACAATGAGCAGTTCTTC. The chain is built from TRBV7-2 and TRBJ2-1; 7 bases map to TRBD1. The length of the CDR3 is 14 residues. Germline V lookup: CDR1 SGHTA, CDR2 FQGNSA. J was trimmed by 3 bases and V by 9 bases; bases with no gene match: 8.